Listed below are T cell receptor beta chains from one sample, sequenced in a study of blood T cell repertoires in COVID-19. Here immunoSEQ multiplex PCR was the method, and the copy in TCRdb shows in-frame clones only, minus some. The repertoire consists of roughly 40,000 clones, with 75% to 90% occurring once and the leading ten covering under 9.5%. The material sequenced was peripheral blood. Receptors originate from a young man with active or convalescent COVID-19. Both conserved end residues are trimmed from each CDR3.

v_gene | CDR3aa
TRBV19 | ASRMTGGNYGYT
TRBV7-9 | ASSADGDHPQH
TRBV5-4 | ASTTSGENIQY
TRBV2 | ASSNRGSPLH
TRBV4-3 | ASSQDRGVNNEQF
TRBV3-1/TRBV3-2 | ASSQRGGRAETQY
TRBV5-4 | ASSLQGSYEQY
TRBV28 | ASTPPGQLYGYT
TRBV6-5 | ASSYSRRTGPGELF
TRBV14 | ASSSRSQRSTDTQY
TRBV7-8 | ASSRDRTTGELF
TRBV6-5 | ASSQGGGGGYT
TRBV6-5 | ASRRTEFYGYT
TRBV2 | ASSRTGSTDTQY
TRBV2 | ASQEETQY
TRBV5-5 | ASSLETGWYGYT
TRBV7-2 | ASSLGTSGTDTQY
TRBV5-1 | ASSRGTIPQETQY
TRBV19 | ASSFGQGGEQF
TRBV3-1/TRBV3-2 | ASSQILAGLSNEQF
TRBV7-2 | ASSLYGSGGASTDTQY
TRBV5-5 | ASSLGTGNTEAF
TRBV6-5 | ASSYSTGLDNSPLH